A single sample gave rise to the 8 T cell receptor beta chains below, sequenced in a study of T cells in women clearing cervical HPV infection. The table came from immunoSEQ multiplex PCR; TCRdb's copy has only in-frame clones and leaves some out. Recorded for this sample: some 37,000 clones. Sequencing was carried out using blood buffy coat. These receptors originate from a woman between 18 and 70 years old with a cervical HPV16 infection that either progressed to CIN3+ or cleared (not recorded which).

Notes on this clone: Read coverage stops 3 residues before the CDR3 terminus; the germline J gene supplies the remainder. The V and J genes are TRBV13 and TRBJ2-5; D uncertain. The CDR3 is 13 residues long. V was cut by 5 bases and J by 5 bases, with 12 bases left in between. Germline CDR1 reads PRHDT; CDR2 reads FYEKMQ (reference sequence). CDR3 bases read: TGTGCCAGCAGCCTTCTCGGGTCCGAGACC. It encodes CASSLLGSET. The whole CDR3 protein reads CASSLLGSETQYF.

As for this clone: The read is 3 residues too short to cover the CDR3 end, so that end is filled in from the germline J gene. Within the sample, other DNA sequences also encode this same CDR3. The J gene is TRBJ2-5, the V gene TRBV7-6, with D possibly matching TRBD2 (5 bases). Germline CDR1 is SGHVS and CDR2 is FNYEAQ. V gave up 5 bases and J gave up 3 bases, with 10 bases separating them. The CDR3 has 13 residues. The DNA read from the CDR3 is TGTGCCAGCAGCCCTGGACTTAAAGAGACC. Translated: CASSPGLKET. The complete CDR3 protein is CASSPGLKETQYF.

As for this clone: Sequencing ends 3 residues short of the CDR3 end; the germline J gene provides the rest. J is TRBJ2-7 and V is TRBV30, with D hard to call. V lost 2 bases, J lost 5 bases, and 13 bases lay in between. The CDR3 runs 13 residues. Germline CDR1 and CDR2: GTSNPN and SVGIG (reference sequence). The CDR3 here is CAWSRPPLHEQYF. The DNA read from the CDR3 is TGTGCCTGGAGTAGGCCGCCGCTCCACGAG.

Turning to this clone: The read finishes 3 residues shy of the CDR3 end, and the germline J gene is used to complete it. The chain employs TRBV7-8 and TRBJ1-2; no definite D call. CDR1 and CDR2 from the germline V gene are SGHVS and FQNEAQ. The length of the CDR3 is 15 residues. The sequenced part of the CDR3 DNA is TGTGCCAGCAGCTTATTCCAGCGGGAGTTGGAGAGC. This sequence encodes CASSLFQRELES. From start to end, the CDR3 is CASSLFQRELESYTF.

Comment on this clone: The sequence runs out 3 residues before the end of the CDR3; the remainder is reconstructed from the germline J gene. The rearrangement uses TRBV4-2 and TRBJ2-3, with 10 bases fitting TRBD2. The ends lost 0 bases at V and 1 base at J; junction bases unmatched: 1. Per the germline V gene, CDR1 is LGHNA and CDR2 is YNFKEQ. The CDR3 totals 16 residues. The CDR3 region is CASSQDLAGGTDTQYF. CDR3 bases read: TGTGCCAGCAGCCAAGATCTAGCGGGAGGCACAGATACG.

Concerning this clone: The read terminates 3 residues before the CDR3 end, so the remaining end is supplied by the germline J gene. The gene calls are TRBV6-4 and TRBJ2-2; D ambiguous. Trimming took off 0 bases at V and 3 bases at J, with 2 bases between the two ends. The CDR3 totals 13 residues. CDR1 and CDR2 from the germline V gene are MRHNA and SNTAGT. CDR3 sequence: CASSDSDTGELFF. The CDR3 DNA, read in part, is TGTGCCAGCAGTGACTCCGACACCGGGGAG.

Notes on this clone: The read halts 3 residues ahead of the CDR3 end, with the missing end drawn from the germline J gene. This sequence joins TRBV11-2 and TRBJ2-5; D gene unclear. There are 13 residues in the CDR3. Germline values: CDR1 SGHAT, CDR2 FQNNGV. V was cut by 3 bases and J by 5 bases, with 10 bases left in between. Incomplete CDR3 DNA: TGTGCCAGCAGCTTGATCAGTCAGGAGACC. Amino acids: CASSLISQET. The full CDR3 protein is CASSLISQETQYF.

Worth noting for this clone: The CDR3 end is not reached by the read, which stops 3 residues before it; the germline J gene fills it in. The chain joins TRBV6-2 or TRBV6-3 to TRBJ1-5; D is perhaps TRBD1 (5 bases). Looked up from germline, CDR1 is MNHEY and CDR2 is SVGEGT. V was cut by 6 bases and J by 4 bases, with 10 bases left in between. The CDR3 totals 13 residues. CDR3 DNA (partial): TGTGCCAGCAGGCCCCAGGGAAATCAGCCC. Translating gives CASRPQGNQP. The whole CDR3 sequence reads CASRPQGNQPQHF.